This passage covers 5 T cell receptor beta chains from one sample sequenced in a study of regulatory T cells in long-lasting Graves disease. Time point: newly diagnosed GD, antithyroid drugs for less than 3 months. Making the TCR library involved RNA that had been extracted from PBMCs. Building the TCR beta libraries relied on iRepertoire HTBI primers, and CDR3 regions underwent Arm-PCR. TCRdb re-called the multiplex PCR reads with MiXCR, one entry per CDR3 protein. Among about 530,000 distinct CDR3 sequences listed, more than 15% were seen once. The sample also formed part of further work on T cells in Graves' hyperthyroidism and ophthalmopathy.

The sequenced sample was peripheral blood mononuclear cells (PBMCs), obtained at new diagnosis, from a patient treated with antithyroid drugs. These TCRs come from a woman aged 35-65 years with Graves disease.

This clonotype was recorded many times. J is TRBJ1-4 and V is TRBV10-3, with 7 bases lining up with TRBD1. V was clipped by 6 bases and J by 0 bases; unmatched bases: 4. The CDR3 loop spans 15 amino acids. In germline, CDR1 is ENHRY, CDR2 SYGVKD. The CDR3 DNA reads as TGTGCCATCAGCCCCGGGACAGCAACTAATGAAAAACTGTTTTTT. It specifies CAISPGTATNEKLFF.

The rearrangement joins TRBV6-1 to TRBJ1-1; D not certain. Germline CDR1 is MNHNS and CDR2 is SASEGT. V shed 7 bases and J shed 1 base, with 10 bases lying between them. This CDR3 region has 13 residues. In DNA, the CDR3 is TGTGCCAGCAATGACCCGGAGAACACTGAAGCTTTCTTT. Residues: CASNDPENTEAFF.

This clonotype was seen a few times. The chain combines TRBV12-3 or TRBV12-4 with TRBJ1-5; D is undetermined. The CDR3 is 12 residues long. V was trimmed by 4 bases and J by 7 bases, leaving 8 bases between them. The CDR3 sequence: CASSSEKQPQHF. In nucleotides, the CDR3 is TGTGCCAGCAGTTCCGAGAAGCAGCCCCAGCATTTT.

This clonotype was seen ten or more times. The chain recombines TRBV6-5 with TRBJ1-2; 10 bases align to TRBD1. The CDR3 has 17 amino acids. J lost 8 bases, V lost 4 bases, and 16 bases had no gene match. Germline assignment: CDR1 MNHEY and CDR2 SVGAGI. The CDR3 DNA follows: TGTGCCAGCAGTTCCCTACCTGACAGGGGGCCCTCTGGCGGCTACACCTTC. Protein sequence: CASSSLPDRGPSGGYTF.

V usage is TRBV6-1 and J usage is TRBJ1-5, with a weak D call TRBD1 (5 bases). Trimming removed 5 bases at V and 2 bases at J, with 13 bases between. The CDR3 is 15 amino acids. Germline CDR1 MNHNS, CDR2 SASEGT. CDR3 sequence (DNA): TGTGCCAGCAGTCTTAGGGGAAATGGCAATCAGCCCCAGCATTTT. This codes for CASSLRGNGNQPQHF.